This T cell receptor (beta chain) was sequenced in a study of neoadjuvant anti-PD-1 for oral cavity cancer (TCRdb year 2021). Context from the whole study: Patients mostly received three to four biweekly doses of nivolumab at 3 mg/kg before curative-intent surgical resection. Patients without progression received a fourth nivolumab dose around day 43 and underwent definitive surgical resection on days 50-56. Patients with complete response, partial response or stable disease by RECIST 1.1 were defined as responders, whereas patients with progression were defined as non-responders. There were roughly 13 patients in the parent correlative cohort, and the response rate was about 36%.

Taken with the paper, the label for time point translates to: after neoadjuvant nivolumab, at surgical resection. None of the patients had received prior systemic or radiation treatment, and all were newly diagnosed with stage II-IVA oral cavity squamous cell carcinoma. Everyone in the cohort had locally advanced, HPV-negative oral cavity squamous cell carcinoma. The samples were obtained from a longitudinal correlative study of a single-arm phase II trial testing neoadjuvant nivolumab in oral cavity squamous cell carcinoma. Subject-matched pre- and post-treatment PBMCs and tumors from three responders and three non-responders underwent genomic DNA-based TCRbeta sequencing. For tumor tissue, genomic DNA extraction relied on the Maxwell RSC DNA from Tissue kit. Study-wide findings and limitations: Higher pretreatment blood Treg/Th17 ratios correlated with higher pretreatment blood TCRbeta clonality and lower post-treatment tumor TCRbeta clonality. Greater tumor shrinkage was correlated with larger post-treatment sizes of preexisting intratumoral clones, suggesting that expansion of preexisting clones contributed to response. TCR analyses included only a few patients per response group, and the authors called for larger cohorts for validation.

V is reduced by 4 bases and J by 5 bases, leaving a spacing of 21 bases between them. The CDR3 spans 16 residues, from the cysteine through the phenylalanine. The kept DNA is CDR3 alone, 48 bases in frame from the first base. The germline V gene encodes CDR1 SGHRS and CDR2 YFSETQ. For survey sequencing, tumor libraries mostly used around 4.6 ug of input genomic DNA, with two replicates for each sample. The immunoSEQ hsTCRbeta kit was used to prepare TCRbeta libraries according to the manufacturer's instructions. The completed libraries were mixed into a single pool at 3 nM, then sequenced with an Illumina NovaSeq 6000 S4 flow cell. In the authors' own workflow: The immunoSEQ Analyzer handled quality control and preprocessing of the raw data. The analysis was limited to productive rearrangements, and each clonotype was defined by a unique CDR3 amino acid sequence. Using the R package tcR, the researchers computed the Gini-Simpson index as their estimate of repertoire clonality. Student's t test was used to compare Gini indices, and Pearson correlation was used to assess associations with tumor size change. As stored in TCRdb, this immuneACCESS dataset retains in-frame rearrangements with V and J assigned. A fraction of the clones does not appear; measured against another copy, unresolved V genes explain less than half of the discrepancy, and the remainder lacks a known reason. V, J and clone size were drawn from that table, and D and trimming were deduced from the DNA. This sample comprises 20,000 to 30,000 clones, roughly 30% of them detected only once. The ten largest clones represent about a sixth of the sample.

This clone occurred a few times. This clone's antigen is unknown. No base-level quality is on record; no much larger clone is a single base apart. Recombination linked TRBV5-1 to TRBJ2-5; the D gene is perhaps TRBD1 or TRBD2, as each covers 5 bases. The sequenced sample was tumor tissue, obtained after nivolumab (anti-PD-1) treatment. The source of this sequence is a person aged 35-79 years with oral cavity squamous cell carcinoma. For the CDR3, the sequence is CASSETGTSRGETQYF. The DNA reads as follows: TGCGCCAGCAGCGAAACGGGGACCTCTCGGGGCGAGACCCAGTACTTC. Extended through the reference TRBV5-1 and TRBJ2-5 proteins, this CDR3 yields the full variable domain: KAGVTQTPRYLIKTRGQQVTLSCSPISGHRSVSWYQQTPGQGLQFLFEYFSETQRNKGNFPGRFSGRQFSNSRSEMNVSTLELGDSALYLCASSETGTSRGETQYFGPGTRLLVL.